The subject of this entry is one TCR beta chain. These data belong to a study of blood T cell repertoires in COVID-19. Individuals drawn from around 25 US areas were about 18 to 90 years old. Cohorts were assigned according to the clinical history that participants reported. The assay was immunoSEQ multiplex PCR, and TCRdb's table has in-frame clones only and misses some. The table includes 150,000 to 250,000 clones, 87% detected once. The CDR3 extends over 14 amino acids. The V gene's germline CDR1 is SGHTA and CDR2 FQGNSA. The V and J ends lost 5 bases and 4 bases respectively, with 14 bases between them.

The chain combines TRBV7-2 with TRBJ2-5; D is perhaps TRBD1 (6 bases). This receptor was taken from a woman in her 30s who had recovered from COVID-19. The material sequenced was PBMCs or T cells enriched from blood (not recorded which). The CDR3 DNA is TGTGCCAGCAGCCCCCACAGGGATGGAGAGACCCAGTACTTC. Translation gives CASSPHRDGETQYF.